These 24 T cell receptor beta chains originate from one sample sequenced in a study of cytomegalovirus exposure and HLA in healthy donors. The study ran its PCR with 60 Vbeta and 13 Jbeta primers. Measured with immunoSEQ multiplex PCR; TCRdb has only the in-frame clones, and not every one. The sample records about 120,000 clones, 75% to 85% being singletons. Specimen: PBMCs. These receptors all come from a woman in her 50s in good health and CMV-seropositive.

This rearrangement joins TRBV10-3 to TRBJ2-1; tentatively, D is TRBD2 (6 bases). This CDR3 contains 15 residues. Germline values: CDR1 ENHRY, CDR2 SYGVKD. The germline V and J ends were trimmed by 0 bases and 3 bases, with 9 bases remaining between them. This CDR3 is CAISESTSLYNEQFF. In nucleotides, the CDR3 is TGTGCCATCAGTGAGTCGACTAGTCTCTACAATGAGCAGTTCTTC.

V and J are TRBV6-1 and TRBJ1-2; TRBD1 matches at 9 bases. The CDR3 is 16 amino acids. CDR1 and CDR2 (germline): MNHNS, SASEGT. V gave up 4 bases and J gave up 4 bases; unmatched junction bases: 10. The CDR3 loop reads CASSGYWTGAGYGYTF. The CDR3 DNA follows: TGTGCCAGCAGTGGCTACTGGACAGGGGCTGGCTATGGCTACACCTTC.

The chain's CDR3 is CASSLGATGENIQYF. In DNA form, the CDR3 reads TGTGCCAGCAGCTTGGGGGCAACCGGGGAAAACATTCAGTACTTC. This sequence joins TRBV5-4 and TRBJ2-4; the D gene is possibly TRBD2 (5 bases). The CDR3 has 15 residues. V was clipped by 0 bases and J by 5 bases, with 12 bases between them. Germline CDR1 SGHNT, CDR2 YYREEE (reference sequence).

V and J are TRBV18 and TRBJ1-2; weak D call: TRBD1 (6 bases). V shed 2 bases and J shed 6 bases, with 10 bases lying between them. CDR1 KGHSH and CDR2 LQKENI come from the germline V gene. The CDR3 runs 13 residues. The CDR3 protein is CASSPGGLDGYTF. DNA of the CDR3: TGTGCCAGCTCACCAGGGGGCCTAGATGGCTACACCTTC.

The sample holds a few counts of this clone. V and J are TRBV2 and TRBJ2-5; TRBD2 aligns across 7 bases. The CDR3 has 17 residues. V lost 6 bases to trimming and J lost 2 bases; unmatched junction nucleotides: 15. CDR1 is SNHLY, CDR2 FYNNEI, per germline. CDR3 DNA sequence: TGTGCCAGCAGCGATGGGGCCCGCGGGGGTATGCAAGAGACCCAGTACTTC. This translates into CASSDGARGGMQETQYF.

The J gene is TRBJ1-3, the V gene TRBV2, with no clear D. V lost 6 bases to trimming and J lost 0 bases, with 12 bases between them. The CDR3 is made up of 15 amino acids. Germline loops: CDR1 SNHLY, CDR2 FYNNEI. CDR3 amino acids: CASSYRESSGNTIYF. CDR3 DNA: TGTGCCAGCAGCTACCGGGAGTCCTCTGGAAACACCATATATTTT.

A single count supports this clone. This rearrangement joins TRBV30 to TRBJ2-1; D is undetermined. V was shortened by 0 bases and J by 12 bases, with 18 bases between the two germline ends. The CDR3 length is 14 residues. Looked up from germline, CDR1 is GTSNPN and CDR2 is SVGIG (reference sequence). The CDR3 sequence: CAWSVRYGLRLQFF. The CDR3 DNA sequence: TGTGCCTGGAGTGTAAGATATGGATTGCGGTTGCAGTTCTTC.

This clone came up a few times. The chain is built from TRBV19 and TRBJ1-1; D may be TRBD1 (6 bases). CDR3 size: 14 residues. Germline lookup yields CDR1 LNHDA and CDR2 SQIVND (reference sequence). Trimming cost V 7 bases and J 2 bases, with 14 bases left between them. The CDR3 here is CASNSGALNTEAFF. Written as DNA, the CDR3 is TGTGCCAGTAATTCAGGGGCCCTCAACACTGAAGCTTTCTTT.

V and J are TRBV18 and TRBJ2-2; TRBD1 matches at 9 bases. The CDR3 is 15 amino acids. CDR1 is KGHSH and CDR2 is LQKENI in the germline V gene. Losses at the gene ends were 4 bases for V and 3 bases for J; bases not matched to a gene: 3. The CDR3 region is CASSRDRADTGELFF. DNA of the CDR3: TGTGCCAGCTCACGGGACAGGGCGGACACCGGGGAGCTGTTTTTT.

This clone was seen a single time. This chain connects TRBV29-1 to TRBJ1-2; D gene uncertain. From germline, CDR1 is SQVTM and CDR2 ANQGSEA. Deletions cut 6 bases from V and 2 bases from J, with 22 bases between. This CDR3 spans 16 amino acids. The CDR3 DNA follows: TGCAGCGTGGCGACTTCAGTGGAGGGCATGAACTATGGCTACACCTTC. As protein: CSVATSVEGMNYGYTF.

V usage is TRBV15 and J usage is TRBJ2-3; a possible D gene is TRBD2 (5 bases). Deletions cut 0 bases from V and 2 bases from J, with 18 bases between. The CDR3 extends over 18 amino acids. Germline V gene data show CDR1 as LNHNV and CDR2 as YYDKDF (reference sequence). The CDR3 protein is CATSREGGLSSHTDTQYF. CDR3 DNA: TGTGCCACCAGCAGAGAAGGCGGACTTTCTAGCCACACAGATACGCAGTATTTT.

This chain connects TRBV14 to TRBJ1-1, with D possibly TRBD1 on 5 matching bases. V gave up 4 bases and J gave up 2 bases, with 17 bases separating them. CDR3 size: 16 residues. CDR1 is SGHDN and CDR2 is FVKESK in the germline V gene. The DNA of the CDR3 is TGTGCCAGCAGCCCCCTGGCCCAGGGAAGAAACACTGAAGCTTTCTTT. Translation gives CASSPLAQGRNTEAFF.

This clone was seen a few times. The CDR3 sequence is CASSSSASGGGYEQFF. In DNA, the CDR3 is TGCGCCAGCAGCTCGTCGGCTAGCGGGGGGGGTTATGAGCAGTTCTTC. The chain uses TRBV4-3 and TRBJ2-1; TRBD2 matches 12 bases. The trim removed 5 bases at V and 8 bases at J, leaving 10 bases unmatched. The CDR3 has 16 amino acids. The germline CDR1 and CDR2 sequences are LGHNA and YSLEER.

This sequence joins TRBV11-2 and TRBJ2-1; D remains unclear. V shed 3 bases and J shed 9 bases, with 9 bases lying between them. This CDR3 spans 12 amino acids. Germline V gene data show CDR1 as SGHAT and CDR2 as FQNNGV. CDR3 bases: TGTGCCAGCAGCTTCGGCCCGGGTGAGCAGTTCTTC. Encoded protein: CASSFGPGEQFF.

The rearrangement uses TRBV7-9 and TRBJ1-2; tentative D call: TRBD1 (5 bases). The V gene lost 5 bases and the J gene lost 8 bases, with 12 bases spanning the gap. The CDR3 runs 12 residues. Germline-derived CDR1 and CDR2 are SEHNR and FQNEAQ (reference sequence). CDR3 nucleotides: TGTGCCAGCAGCGGGACTGGGTGGGGCTACACCTTC. Protein product: CASSGTGWGYTF.

The chain uses TRBV11-2 and TRBJ2-5, with 7 bases lining up with TRBD2. V was clipped by 5 bases and J by 2 bases; unmatched bases: 11. CDR1 and CDR2 from the germline V gene are SGHAT and FQNNGV. The CDR3 loop spans 16 amino acids. The CDR3 here is CASSPEQASGQETQYF. The DNA for the CDR3 is TGTGCCAGCAGCCCCGAGCAGGCTAGCGGACAAGAGACCCAGTACTTC. The full variable domain, with the rest looked up from reference TRBV11-2 and TRBJ2-5, is EAGVAQSPRYKIIEKRQSVAFWCNPISGHATLYWYQQILGQGPKLLIQFQNNGVVDDSQLPKDRFSAERLKGVDSTLKIQPAKLEDSAVYLCASSPEQASGQETQYFGPGTRLLVL.

This rearrangement joins TRBV30 to TRBJ2-2; no reliable D call. The V gene lost 4 bases and the J gene lost 1 base, with 19 bases spanning the gap. The germline gives CDR1 GTSNPN, CDR2 SVGIG (reference sequence). CDR3 length equals 17 residues. The CDR3 sequence: CAWTSLPLRRNTGELFF. The DNA of the CDR3 is TGTGCCTGGACCTCCCTTCCTCTTAGAAGGAACACCGGGGAGCTGTTTTTT.

The rearrangement joins TRBV23-1 to TRBJ1-5; TRBD1 might be the D (6 bases). TRBV23-1 qualifies as an ORF whose function is uncertain. Trimming left V 3 bases short and J 2 bases short, with 23 bases between. CDR3 length: 19 residues. CDR3: CASSQATLSGGPGNQPQHF. As DNA, the CDR3 is TGCGCCAGCAGTCAGGCCACCTTGTCGGGGGGCCCCGGCAATCAGCCCCAGCATTTT.

The chain combines TRBV6-5 with TRBJ1-5, with a tentative D call TRBD1 (6 bases). Trimming took 6 bases from V and 2 from J, leaving 11 bases between them. Germline values: CDR1 MNHEY, CDR2 SVGAGI. This CDR3 spans 14 amino acids. CDR3 nucleotides: TGTGCCAGCAGGCTACAGGGCCGCAATCAGCCCCAGCATTTT. This translates into CASRLQGRNQPQHF.

This clone was counted only a few times. The chain carries TRBV30 and TRBJ2-1, with D possibly TRBD2 on 5 matching bases. Germline CDR1 and CDR2: GTSNPN and SVGIG (reference sequence). Deletions cut 5 bases from V and 6 bases from J, with 11 bases between. This CDR3 region has 12 residues. The CDR3 coding sequence is TGTGCCTGGGGCCGAGGGTTCAATGAGCAGTTCTTC. It translates to CAWGRGFNEQFF.

The chain employs TRBV28 and TRBJ1-1, with D perhaps TRBD1 (5 bases). The ends were cut back, 2 bases at V and 11 bases at J, with 21 bases in the middle. CDR3 length: 15 amino acids. Germline CDR1 and CDR2: MDHEN and SYDVKM. The CDR3 coding sequence is TGTGCCAGCAGTTTACAATCGGCAGGGACTAGGGACGCTTTCTTT. Translated, it gives CASSLQSAGTRDAFF. The variable domain in full, with the rest retrieved from reference TRBV28 and TRBJ1-1, is DVKVTQSSRYLVKRTGEKVFLECVQDMDHENMFWYRQDPGLGLRLIYFSYDVKMKEKGDIPEGYSVSREKKERFSLILESASTNQTSMYLCASSLQSAGTRDAFFGQGTRLTVV.

V is TRBV27 and J is TRBJ1-2; the D is unclear. V was pared by 6 bases and J by 5 bases, with 25 bases between. This CDR3 comprises 17 residues. Per germline, CDR1 MNHEY and CDR2 SMNVEV (reference sequence). As DNA, the CDR3 is TGTGCCAGCAGCATACGACTAACCCCATTCGGCGCGTATGGCTACACCTTC. Protein product: CASSIRLTPFGAYGYTF.

V usage is TRBV29-1 and J usage is TRBJ1-2; perhaps TRBD1 as D (5 bases). Trimming cost V 4 bases and J 5 bases, with 8 bases left between them. The germline CDR1 and CDR2 sequences are SQVTM and ANQGSEA. The CDR3 loop spans 11 amino acids. CDR3 bases: TGCAGCGTTGTAGGGGATTATGGCTACACCTTC. It translates to CSVVGDYGYTF.

This clone has just a few counts. The chain employs TRBV2 and TRBJ1-2; 8 bases match TRBD1. The V segment lost 8 bases and the J segment 0 bases; nucleotides outside the gene matches: 8. The CDR3 spans 15 residues. The germline V gene has CDR1 SNHLY and CDR2 FYNNEI. In DNA, the CDR3 is TGTGCCAGCCGGGACAGGAGTGGGTCTAACTATGGCTACACCTTC. It encodes CASRDRSGSNYGYTF. The whole variable domain, remainder taken from reference TRBV2 and TRBJ1-2, is EPEVTQTPSHQVTQMGQEVILRCVPISNHLYFYWYRQILGQKVEFLVSFYNNEISEKSEIFDDQFSVERPDGSNFTLKIRSTKLEDSAMYFCASRDRSGSNYGYTFGSGTRLTVV.